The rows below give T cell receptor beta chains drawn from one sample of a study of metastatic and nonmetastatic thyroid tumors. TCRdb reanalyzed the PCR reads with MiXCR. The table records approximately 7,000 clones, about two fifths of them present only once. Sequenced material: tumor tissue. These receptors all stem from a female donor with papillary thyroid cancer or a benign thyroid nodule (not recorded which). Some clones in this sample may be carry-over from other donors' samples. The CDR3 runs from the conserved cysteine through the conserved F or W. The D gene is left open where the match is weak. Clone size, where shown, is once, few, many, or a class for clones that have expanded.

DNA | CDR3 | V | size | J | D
TGTGCCAGCAGGGACACCGGGGCTTCACCCCTCCACTTT | CASRDTGASPLHF | TRBV28 | . | TRBJ1-6 | .
TGCAGTGCTAGACCTCTAGCGGGAGTTGGCAATGAGCAGTTCTTC | CSARPLAGVGNEQFF | TRBV20-1 | once | TRBJ2-1 | TRBD2
TGTGCCAGCAGGTGGGGGACAGATAATTCACCCCTCCACTTT | CASRWGTDNSPLHF | TRBV12-3/TRBV12-4 | few | TRBJ1-6 | TRBD1
TGTGCCAGCAATCTCATAGCGGGGGGGCAGGAGACCCAGTACTTC | CASNLIAGGQETQYF | TRBV6-1 | . | TRBJ2-5 | TRBD2
TGTGCCAGCAGTCCTACTCGACTAGCGGGACCGAACATTCAGTACTTC | CASSPTRLAGPNIQYF | TRBV6-1 | . | TRBJ2-4 | TRBD2
TGCAGTGCCACCGCTAGCGGGAGCCCCCAAAAGACCCAGTACTTC | CSATASGSPQKTQYF | TRBV20-1 | medium-sized | TRBJ2-5 | TRBD2
TGCGCCAGCAGCCTAAGGACAGATGGGGAGACCCAGTACTTC | CASSLRTDGETQYF | TRBV5-1 | . | TRBJ2-5 | .
TGTGCCAGCAGCCCTTGGGGGGGGCAAACAGATACGCAGTATTTT | CASSPWGGQTDTQYF | TRBV27 | medium-sized | TRBJ2-3 | .
TGTGCCAGCAGCTTGGGTAGCGGGAGTGATGAGCAGTTCTTC | CASSLGSGSDEQFF | TRBV6-4 | few | TRBJ2-1 | TRBD2
TGCAGTGCTAGAGATCCAGGGGCGGGAGGTGAAAAACTGTTTTTT | CSARDPGAGGEKLFF | TRBV20-1 | . | TRBJ1-4 | .
TGTGCCAGCAGTTACTACCGGACAGGCGGGAATTCACCCCTCCACTTT | CASSYYRTGGNSPLHF | TRBV6-5 | few | TRBJ1-6 | TRBD1
TGTGCCAGCAATCAGAGCTACGAGCAGTACTTC | CASNQSYEQYF | TRBV28 | few | TRBJ2-7 | .
TGTGCCAGCAGCTTGGGACAGGGTACGGATTCACCCCTCCACTTT | CASSLGQGTDSPLHF | TRBV7-6 | . | TRBJ1-6 | TRBD1
TGTGCCAGCAGCCAAGTAGCGAATGAGCAGTTCTTC | CASSQVANEQFF | TRBV4-2 | . | TRBJ2-1 | .
TGTGCCAGCAGCCCTCGGACTAGTGACTACGAGCAGTACTTC | CASSPRTSDYEQYF | TRBV9 | few | TRBJ2-7 | TRBD2
TGTGCCACTTCCTCGCCGCTACGGAACGGGTACTTC | CATSSPLRNGYF | TRBV30 | few | TRBJ2-7 | .
TGTGCCAGCAGCTTAGGACCACAGGGGGGAAACACCATATATTTT | CASSLGPQGGNTIYF | TRBV7-2 | . | TRBJ1-3 | TRBD1
TGTGCCAGCAGCGTAGGGAACGGGGGCGGCCAAGAGACCCAGTACTTC | CASSVGNGGGQETQYF | TRBV9 | few | TRBJ2-5 | .
TGTGCCAGTAGTACCCCGGAGAGGGGCCAGGGGTATCAGCCCCAGCATTTT | CASSTPERGQGYQPQHF | TRBV19 | . | TRBJ1-5 | .
TGTGCCAGCAGTGATTGGTCAGTAGCGGGGGGCGCCTACAATGAGCAGTTCTTC | CASSDWSVAGGAYNEQFF | TRBV6-1 | few | TRBJ2-1 | TRBD2
TGTGCCAGCAGTGGGACAGGAGGGACCTACGAGCAGTACTTC | CASSGTGGTYEQYF | TRBV6-1 | . | TRBJ2-7 | .
TGTGCCAGTAATTTAGGGGGCAGATCCGGGGAGCTGTTTTTT | CASNLGGRSGELFF | TRBV19 | few | TRBJ2-2 | TRBD1
TGTGCCAGCAGTTTGGGACTAGCCCAAGAGACCCAGTACTTC | CASSLGLAQETQYF | TRBV12-3/TRBV12-4 | . | TRBJ2-5 | TRBD2
TGTGCCAGCAGCTTGGATAGGCGATTCAACACTGAAGCTTTCTTT | CASSLDRRFNTEAFF | TRBV5-5 | . | TRBJ1-1 | .
TGTGCCAGCTCACCCCTCCCAGGGCCTGGAGCGGGAACCTCCTACGAGCAGTACTTC | CASSPLPGPGAGTSYEQYF | TRBV18 | large | TRBJ2-7 | TRBD2
TGTGCCAGCAGTGAGGGGGGGGCCTACGAGCAGTACTTC | CASSEGGAYEQYF | TRBV6-1 | . | TRBJ2-7 | TRBD2
TGCAGTGCAACCGATGTACTAGCGGGAAAATACGAGCAGTACTTC | CSATDVLAGKYEQYF | TRBV20-1 | medium-sized | TRBJ2-7 | TRBD2
TGTGCCAGCAGCTTAGGGGATGCAGATACGCAGTATTTT | CASSLGDADTQYF | TRBV11-2 | . | TRBJ2-3 | .
TGTGCCAGCAGCCACCCCGGGACGGCCGAATCGGGAGCTTTCTTT | CASSHPGTAESGAFF | TRBV4-2 | many | TRBJ1-1 | .
TGCGCCAGCAGCCTGCTGGTTAAAGAGACCCAGTACTTC | CASSLLVKETQYF | TRBV4-1 | . | TRBJ2-5 | .
TGTGCCAGCAGTTGGGACCTCTCCACAGATACGCAGTATTTT | CASSWDLSTDTQYF | TRBV12-3/TRBV12-4 | few | TRBJ2-3 | .
TGTGCCACCAGTGGGTGGAGTAATGAGCAGTTCTTC | CATSGWSNEQFF | TRBV24-1 | many | TRBJ2-1 | .
TGTGCCAGCAGCCAAGAGGCAGGGACGGTAAAGACCCAGTACTTC | CASSQEAGTVKTQYF | TRBV3-1 | . | TRBJ2-5 | .
TGTGCCGTCGACAGGGTGGTAGGAGGCTACACCTTC | CAVDRVVGGYTF | TRBV30 | . | TRBJ1-2 | TRBD1
TGCGCCAGCAGCCAAGAAGTCCTTACCTACGAGCAGTACTTC | CASSQEVLTYEQYF | TRBV4-1 | . | TRBJ2-7 | .
TGTGCCAGCAGGGGGGAAGGACTAGCGTTCTACGAGCAGTACTTC | CASRGEGLAFYEQYF | TRBV28 | few | TRBJ2-7 | TRBD2
TGCAGTGCTCGGACCGGCTCTGGAAACACCATATATTTT | CSARTGSGNTIYF | TRBV20-1 | . | TRBJ1-3 | .
TGTGCCAGCAGTGAAGCGGGCGCAGCGGGAGGGCCAAGGTTCTCCTACGAGCAGTACTTC | CASSEAGAAGGPRFSYEQYF | TRBV2 | . | TRBJ2-7 | TRBD2
TGCGCCAGCAGCCGTGCCGGGACAGGGATGAACACTGAAGCTTTCTTT | CASSRAGTGMNTEAFF | TRBV5-1 | . | TRBJ1-1 | TRBD1
TGTGCCAGCAGCTCTAGCGGGGGACAGACAGATACGCAGTATTTT | CASSSSGGQTDTQYF | TRBV7-2 | medium-sized | TRBJ2-3 | TRBD2
TGCAGTGCGCAAACAGGGCTGGAGACCCAGTACTTC | CSAQTGLETQYF | TRBV20-1 | . | TRBJ2-5 | .
TGTGCCAGCAGCTTAACGGGAGCGGGAGCTAGCACAGATACGCAGTATTTT | CASSLTGAGASTDTQYF | TRBV11-3 | medium-sized | TRBJ2-3 | TRBD2
TGTGCCCCTGGGACTGTAAGCTCCTACGAGCAGTACTTC | CAPGTVSSYEQYF | TRBV2 | . | TRBJ2-7 | .
TGTGCCAGCAGGGGGGCCTCCTACAATGAGCAGTTCTTC | CASRGASYNEQFF | TRBV2 | few | TRBJ2-1 | .
TGCGCCAGCAGCTTGGCAGGGGTAGATACGCAGTATTTT | CASSLAGVDTQYF | TRBV5-1 | . | TRBJ2-3 | .
TGTGCCAGCACTCTGTCCCCTCTGGACACTGAAGCTTTCTTT | CASTLSPLDTEAFF | TRBV5-5 | many | TRBJ1-1 | .
TGTGCCACCCGCGGCAACTATGGCTACACCTTC | CATRGNYGYTF | TRBV19 | few | TRBJ1-2 | .
TGCAGTGCTAGAGGAGGGACATATAATTCACCCCTCCACTTT | CSARGGTYNSPLHF | TRBV20-1 | . | TRBJ1-6 | .
TGTGCCAGCAAGGGAACCGGGGAGCTGTTTTTT | CASKGTGELFF | TRBV9 | few | TRBJ2-2 | .
TGTGCCAGCAGGGGGACTAGTTACTACGAGCAGTACTTC | CASRGTSYYEQYF | TRBV2 | . | TRBJ2-7 | TRBD2
TGTGCCAGCAGCCCCTACTACAGAACTAACTATGGCTACACCTTC | CASSPYYRTNYGYTF | TRBV5-6 | . | TRBJ1-2 | .